What follows are 20 T cell receptor beta chains derived from one specimen sequenced in a study of post-analysis software for immune sequencing data. Study results and limitations: Among roughly five TRBV segments more frequent in patients than controls were TRBV5-6, TRBV5-1 and TRBV20-1.

Unique molecular identifiers were built into the TCR beta cDNA libraries. TCRdb analysed the PCR reads with MiXCR anew, one entry per CDR3 protein. The sample lists approximately 660,000 distinct CDR3 sequences, 55% to 70% seen once, with 11% in the top ten. Their antigens are not known. The sequenced sample was blood. The receptors were gathered from a girl aged 2-10 years with multiple sclerosis.

The chain couples TRBV20-1 to TRBJ2-5, with D unresolved. V was clipped by 2 bases and J by 5 bases, with 12 bases between them. The CDR3 spans 13 residues. The germline V gene has CDR1 DFQATT and CDR2 SNEGSKA (reference sequence). The CDR3 reads CSARSPRLETQYF. The CDR3 DNA sequence: TGCAGTGCTAGATCTCCAAGACTTGAGACCCAGTACTTC.

This clonotype was counted only a few times. This sequence joins TRBV7-9 and TRBJ2-5, with D hard to call. Germline-derived CDR1 and CDR2 are SEHNR and FQNEAQ (reference sequence). CDR3 length: 16 residues. The V end lost 1 base, the J end lost 5 bases, and 17 bases lay between the germline ends. This CDR3 reads CASSLVVGRGGETQYF. CDR3 bases: TGTGCCAGCAGCTTAGTAGTCGGGCGCGGTGGGGAGACCCAGTACTTC.

The gene calls are TRBV29-1 and TRBJ2-1; 9 nucleotides line up with TRBD1. The length of the CDR3 is 13 residues. J gave up 10 bases and V 4 bases, and 8 bases lay outside the gene matches. In germline, CDR1 is SQVTM, CDR2 ANQGSEA. The CDR3: CSVAGTGMGEQFF. CDR3 bases: TGCAGCGTTGCCGGGACAGGGATGGGAGAGCAGTTCTTC.

This rearrangement joins TRBV29-1 to TRBJ1-2, with D uncertain. Germline loops: CDR1 SQVTM, CDR2 ANQGSEA. The CDR3 is 13 residues long. Trimming pared 1 base from V and 1 base from J, leaving 7 bases between. CDR3 nucleotides: TGCAGCGTTGAAGGCATCAATAACTATGGCTACACCTTC. It yields the protein CSVEGINNYGYTF.

In its sample, this clonotype was seen a few times. This chain connects TRBV12-5 to TRBJ2-6; D may be TRBD1 (5 bases). Germline loops: CDR1 LGHNT, CDR2 FRNRAP. The CDR3 covers 15 residues. The V end was cut by 5 bases, the J end by 2 bases, with 10 bases between. Here the CDR3 DNA reads TGTGCTAGTGGTCCCGGACATGCTGGGGCCAACGTCCTGACTTTC. As protein: CASGPGHAGANVLTF. Looking up the rest from reference TRBV12-5 and TRBJ2-6 gives the full variable domain: DARVTQTPRHKVTEMGQEVTMRCQPILGHNTVFWYRQTMMQGLELLAYFRNRAPLDDSGMPKDRFSAEMPDATLATLKIQPSEPRDSAVYFCASGPGHAGANVLTFGAGSRLTVL.

This clonotype has a handful of counts. The chain joins TRBV20-1 to TRBJ2-7; D gene ambiguous. The CDR3 is 13 residues long. Germline CDR1 reads DFQATT; CDR2 reads SNEGSKA (reference sequence). The germline V and J ends were trimmed by 1 base and 0 bases, with 7 bases remaining between them. This chain's CDR3 is CSARGTPSYEQYF. CDR3 nucleotide sequence: TGCAGTGCTAGAGGTACCCCCTCCTACGAGCAGTACTTC.

The CDR3 DNA sequence: TGCAGTGCTAATAGAGAGACCCAGTACTTC. This codes for CSANRETQYF. V usage is TRBV20-1 and J usage is TRBJ2-7, with D unclear. The end of the DNA aligns better with TRBJ2-5, so the J call may be wrong. CDR1 and CDR2 from the germline V gene are DFQATT and SNEGSKA (reference sequence). CDR3 length equals 10 residues.

This clonotype is a singleton in its sample. V usage is TRBV7-8 and J usage is TRBJ2-1; 13 nucleotides agree with TRBD2. Trimming removed 4 bases from V and 8 bases from J; junction bases left unmatched: 5. The CDR3 contains 15 residues. The germline V gene encodes CDR1 SGHVS and CDR2 FQNEAQ. The CDR3 coding sequence is TGTGCCAGCAGCTCCGGACTAGCGGGAGCGGATGAGCAGTTCTTC. It specifies CASSSGLAGADEQFF.

The chain carries TRBV7-9 and TRBJ1-2, with a weak D call TRBD1 (6 bases). CDR1 SEHNR and CDR2 FQNEAQ come from the germline V gene (reference sequence). V lost 4 bases and J 2 bases, leaving 11 bases between the germline ends. This CDR3 spans 14 amino acids. The CDR3 nucleotides are TGTGCCAGCAGCTACGGACAGATAAACTATGGCTACACCTTC. Amino acids: CASSYGQINYGYTF.

The chain uses TRBV5-4 and TRBJ2-5, with TRBD2 matching over 9 bases. V dropped 0 bases and J dropped 5; count of bases not matched to a gene: 14. The CDR3 has 18 residues. Germline CDR1 is SGHNT and CDR2 is YYREEE (reference sequence). The CDR3 DNA reads TGTGCCAGCAGCTTGGAGGCTAGCGGGGCCCCGGGCGGCGAGACCCAGTACTTC. As protein: CASSLEASGAPGGETQYF.

V gene TRBV7-9 combines with J gene TRBJ2-6; D is perhaps TRBD1 (8 bases). The CDR3 sequence is 19 residues long. Trimming removed 2 bases at V and 2 bases at J, with 19 bases between. The germline gives CDR1 SEHNR, CDR2 FQNEAQ (reference sequence). The CDR3: CASSLRETGEGAGANVLTF. For the CDR3, the DNA is TGTGCCAGCAGCTTAAGGGAGACAGGGGAGGGAGCTGGGGCCAACGTCCTGACTTTC.

This sequence joins TRBV5-1 and TRBJ2-1; 14 bases match TRBD2. With 4 bases clipped from V and 9 bases from J, the junction kept 6 bases outside the gene matches. CDR1 SGHRS and CDR2 YFSETQ come from the germline V gene. This CDR3 region has 15 residues. The CDR3: CASSQTSGRALEQFF. The CDR3 DNA sequence: TGCGCCAGCAGCCAGACTAGCGGGAGGGCCCTTGAGCAGTTCTTC.

The chain links TRBV6-5 to TRBJ1-2; D is perhaps TRBD1 (6 bases). The CDR3 runs to 15 residues. Germline V gives CDR1 MNHEY, CDR2 SVGAGI. The V end was cut by 7 bases, the J end by 2 bases, with 17 bases between. CDR3 in amino acids: CASTTGGKSNYGYTF. The DNA for the CDR3 is TGTGCCAGCACCACCGGGGGCAAATCCAACTATGGCTACACCTTC.

The V gene is TRBV6-2 or TRBV6-3, the J gene TRBJ2-7; 7 bases are shared with TRBD1. The DNA end lines up better with TRBJ2-5; the J call may be wrong. Germline loops: CDR1 MNHEY, CDR2 SVGEGT. This CDR3 spans 16 amino acids. The CDR3 bases are TGTGCCAGCAGTTCGGGACAGTCTAACGTCGGGGAGACCCAGTACTTC. This sequence encodes CASSSGQSNVGETQYF.

The chain uses TRBV6-1 and TRBJ2-4; possibly TRBD1 for D (7 bases). The J call may be faulty, since TRBJ2-5 better matches the DNA end. This CDR3 contains 13 residues. Germline values: CDR1 MNHNS, CDR2 SASEGT. The CDR3 nucleotides are TGTGCCAGCAGTGAAACAGGGGAGGTGACCCAGTACTTC. Amino acids: CASSETGEVTQYF.

The V and J genes are TRBV12-3 or TRBV12-4 and TRBJ2-3; weak D call: TRBD2 (6 bases). The V end was cut by 3 bases, the J end by 5 bases, with 12 bases between. CDR3 length equals 14 residues. For the CDR3, the DNA is TGTGCCAGCAGTTTTTTAACGGGGGTAGATACGCAGTATTTT. Protein sequence: CASSFLTGVDTQYF.

This clonotype was counted a few times. The chain couples TRBV7-9 to TRBJ2-7; possible D gene TRBD1, 6 bases. This CDR3 has 13 amino acids. Germline-derived CDR1 and CDR2 are SEHNR and FQNEAQ (reference sequence). V lost 6 bases and J 2 bases, leaving 11 bases between the germline ends. CDR3 bases: TGTGCCAGCAGTCCGCAGGGGACCTACGAGCAGTACTTC. As protein: CASSPQGTYEQYF.

The V call is TRBV7-9, the J call TRBJ2-5; 7 bases are a match to TRBD2. Germline V CDR1 and CDR2: SEHNR, FQNEAQ (reference sequence). The CDR3 runs to 15 residues. V lost 1 base to trimming and J lost 5 bases; unmatched junction nucleotides: 7. The DNA of the CDR3 is TGTGCCAGCAGCTTAGGTTCCAGCGGGGTTGAGACCCAGTACTTC. It encodes CASSLGSSGVETQYF.

This clonotype was counted only a few times. The rearrangement uses TRBV11-2 and TRBJ2-3; D may correspond to TRBD1 or TRBD2 (5 bases each). Trimming took off 5 bases at V and 2 bases at J, with 14 bases between the two ends. This CDR3 has 15 amino acids. CDR1 SGHAT and CDR2 FQNNGV come from the germline V gene. The CDR3 spells CASSRPGTLTDTQYF. The CDR3, as DNA: TGTGCCAGCAGCCGCCCTGGGACCCTCACAGATACGCAGTATTTT.

This clonotype was observed a handful of times. The chain couples TRBV7-2 to TRBJ2-3; weak D call: TRBD2 (5 bases). CDR3 length: 15 amino acids. V gave up 5 bases and J gave up 6 bases, with 18 bases separating them. The germline V gene has CDR1 SGHTA and CDR2 FQGNSA. In DNA, the CDR3 is TGTGCCAGCAGCAGTAAGAGGGATCGCCAGGATACGCAGTATTTT. Its protein product is CASSSKRDRQDTQYF.